What follows describes a single T cell receptor (beta chain). Its antigen is not known. The data originate from a study of response to subunit inactivated influenza vaccine. Study-wide findings and caveats: Authors suggested seasonal influenza vaccinations each recruit few new T cells.

From the RT-PCR reads, TCRdb called clonotypes with MiXCR, one entry per CDR3 protein. This sample carries a few hundred thousand distinct CDR3 sequences, roughly 22% of them seen once, and the ten largest clones take 10%. CDR3 length: 14 amino acids. The V gene lost 5 bases and the J gene lost 4 bases, with 14 bases spanning the gap. Germline values: CDR1 LGHNA, CDR2 YNFKEQ. V gene TRBV4-2 combines with J gene TRBJ1-2, with D perhaps TRBD1 (5 bases). The origin of this receptor is a man in his fifties or sixties who received an inactivated influenza vaccine. The source material was PBMCs from blood, sampled less than 22 months after vaccination. The CDR3 DNA follows: TGTGCCAGCAGCTCGCCCGGGGGATTCTATGGCTACACCTTC. Translated: CASSSPGGFYGYTF.